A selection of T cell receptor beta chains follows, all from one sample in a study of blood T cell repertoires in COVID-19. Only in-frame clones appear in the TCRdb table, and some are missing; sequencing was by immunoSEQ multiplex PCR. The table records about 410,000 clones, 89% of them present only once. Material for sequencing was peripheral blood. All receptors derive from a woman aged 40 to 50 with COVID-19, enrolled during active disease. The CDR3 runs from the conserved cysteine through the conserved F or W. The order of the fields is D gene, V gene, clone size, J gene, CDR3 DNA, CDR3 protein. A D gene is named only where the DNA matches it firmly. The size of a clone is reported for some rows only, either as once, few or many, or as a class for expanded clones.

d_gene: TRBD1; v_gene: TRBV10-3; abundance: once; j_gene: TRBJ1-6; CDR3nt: TGTGCCATCAGTGCCGGACAGGGTAGGGATAATTCACCCCTCCACTTT; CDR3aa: CAISAGQGRDNSPLHF
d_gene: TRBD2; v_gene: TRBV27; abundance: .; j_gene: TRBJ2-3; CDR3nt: TGTGCCAGCAGTTTATCCGCCCACGGGGGGAGGGCCGGGGAAACAGATACGCAGTATTTT; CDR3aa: CASSLSAHGGRAGETDTQYF
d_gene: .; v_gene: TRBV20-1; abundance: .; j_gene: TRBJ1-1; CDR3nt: TGCAGTGCTAGAGAGTGGTCCGGGGCTTTCTTT; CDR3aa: CSAREWSGAFF
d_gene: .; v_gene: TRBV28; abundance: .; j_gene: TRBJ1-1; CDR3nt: TGTGCCAGCAGTTTTCCCTTCGACAGGTTTACTGAAGCTTTCTTT; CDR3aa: CASSFPFDRFTEAFF
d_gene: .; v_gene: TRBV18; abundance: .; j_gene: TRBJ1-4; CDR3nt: TGTGCCAGCTCACTAGAGGGACTGATTAATGAAAAACTGTTTTTT; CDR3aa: CASSLEGLINEKLFF
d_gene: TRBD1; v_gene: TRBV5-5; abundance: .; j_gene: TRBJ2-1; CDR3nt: TGTGCCAGCAGCTTTACAGGGGGTTCCTACAATGAGCAGTTCTTC; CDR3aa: CASSFTGGSYNEQFF
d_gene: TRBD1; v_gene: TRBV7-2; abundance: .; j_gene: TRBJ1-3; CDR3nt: TGTGCCAGCAGCCCGGGACAGGGAAGAGGGTCTGGAAACACCATATATTTT; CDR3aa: CASSPGQGRGSGNTIYF
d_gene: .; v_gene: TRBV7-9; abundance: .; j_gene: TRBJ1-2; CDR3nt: TGTGCCAGCAGCTCTTATACAGGGTCTAACTATGGCTACACCTTC; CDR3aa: CASSSYTGSNYGYTF
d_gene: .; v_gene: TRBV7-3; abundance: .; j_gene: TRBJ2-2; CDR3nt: TGTGCCAGCAGCCGTCAGAAGCCGGGCACGGAGGGTACCGGGGAGCTGTTTTTT; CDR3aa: CASSRQKPGTEGTGELFF
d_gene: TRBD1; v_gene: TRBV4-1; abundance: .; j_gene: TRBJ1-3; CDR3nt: TGCGCCAGCTGGGGACAGGGGGCTTTTGGAAACACCATATATTTT; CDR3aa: CASWGQGAFGNTIYF
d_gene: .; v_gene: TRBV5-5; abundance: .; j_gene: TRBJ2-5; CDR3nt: TGTGCCAGCAGCTTGGGACAGGGGAGGGAAGAGACCCAGTACTTC; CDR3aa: CASSLGQGREETQYF
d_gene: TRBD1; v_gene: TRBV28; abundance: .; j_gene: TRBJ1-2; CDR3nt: TGTGCCAGCAGTTTAAGACAGGGCTATGGCTACACCTTC; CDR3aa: CASSLRQGYGYTF